This T cell receptor (beta chain) was recorded in a study of blood T cell repertoires in COVID-19. Looking at the study overall: Spain, Italy and the United States supplied samples that represented acute and convalescent COVID-19. T cells, B-cell-depleted T cells, or PBMCs provided the cDNA or gDNA that served as material.

The CDR3 contains 15 residues. Trimming at V came to 4 bases and at J to 10 bases, leaving 11 bases not matched to a gene. CDR1 is LGHDT, CDR2 YNNKEL, per germline (reference sequence). Authors' processing steps: Amplification of reference gene primers provided the estimated nucleated cell counts. Sequencing used immunoSEQ multiplex PCR; TCRdb keeps in-frame clones, though not all of them. V and J calls and clone size are copied from that table; D and trimming were computed from the DNA. The sample contains 90,000 or so clones, about 91% of which appear only once. This TCR was sampled from a man aged 55-75 years with acute or convalescent COVID-19. The sequencing sample was made of peripheral blood. The chain uses TRBV3-1 (or the pseudogene TRBV3-2) and TRBJ2-1, with 9 bases lining up with TRBD2. The CDR3 DNA follows: TGTGCCAGCAGCCCCCATGGGGGGCTAGCGGGGGAGCAGTTCTTC. This sequence encodes CASSPHGGLAGEQFF.